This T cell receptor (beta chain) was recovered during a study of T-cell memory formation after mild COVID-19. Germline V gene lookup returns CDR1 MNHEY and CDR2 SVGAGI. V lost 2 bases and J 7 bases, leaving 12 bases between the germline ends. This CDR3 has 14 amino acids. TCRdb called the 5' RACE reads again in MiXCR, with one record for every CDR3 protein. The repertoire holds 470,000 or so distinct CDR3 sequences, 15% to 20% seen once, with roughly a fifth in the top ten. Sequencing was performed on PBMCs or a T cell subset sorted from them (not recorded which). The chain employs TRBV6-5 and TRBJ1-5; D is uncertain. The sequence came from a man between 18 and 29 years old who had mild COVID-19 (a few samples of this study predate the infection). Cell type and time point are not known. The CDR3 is CASSYTKAGQPQHF. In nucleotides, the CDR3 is TGTGCCAGCAGTTACACGAAAGCGGGCCAGCCCCAGCATTTT.